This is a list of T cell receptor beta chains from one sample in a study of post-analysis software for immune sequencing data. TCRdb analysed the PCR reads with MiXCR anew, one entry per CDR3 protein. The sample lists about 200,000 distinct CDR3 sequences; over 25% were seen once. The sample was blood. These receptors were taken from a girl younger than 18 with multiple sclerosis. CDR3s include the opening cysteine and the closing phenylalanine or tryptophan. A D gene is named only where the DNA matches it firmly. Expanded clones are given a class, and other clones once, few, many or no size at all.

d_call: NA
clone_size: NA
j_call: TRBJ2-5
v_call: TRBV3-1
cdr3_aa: CASSQVASLFLSSYNEQYF
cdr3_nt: TGTGCCAGCAGCCAAGTGGCTAGCCTCTTCTTAAGCTCCTACAATGAGCAGTACTTC

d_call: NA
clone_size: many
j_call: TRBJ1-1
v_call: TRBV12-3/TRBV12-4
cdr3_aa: CASSFGGNTEAFF
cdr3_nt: TGTGCCAGCAGTTTCGGTGGGAACACTGAAGCTTTCTTT

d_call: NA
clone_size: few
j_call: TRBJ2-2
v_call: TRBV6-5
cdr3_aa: CASSWEGVGELFF
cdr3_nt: TGTGCCAGCAGTTGGGAGGGGGTCGGGGAGCTGTTTTTT

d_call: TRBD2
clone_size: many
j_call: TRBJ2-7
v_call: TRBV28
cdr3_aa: CASSSLAGGSYEQYF
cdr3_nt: TGTGCCAGCAGTTCACTAGCGGGAGGCTCCTACGAGCAGTACTTC

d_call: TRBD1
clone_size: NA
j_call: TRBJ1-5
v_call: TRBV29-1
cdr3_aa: CSVEVGGTGGQPQHF
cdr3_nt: TGCAGCGTTGAGGTAGGAGGGACAGGAGGTCAGCCCCAGCATTTT

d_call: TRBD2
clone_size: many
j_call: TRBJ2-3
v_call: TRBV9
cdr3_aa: CASSDLSGMVDTQYF
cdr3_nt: TGTGCCAGCAGCGACCTTAGCGGGATGGTAGATACGCAGTATTTT

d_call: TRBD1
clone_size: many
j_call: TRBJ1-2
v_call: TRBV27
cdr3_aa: CASRRGQGAYYGYTF
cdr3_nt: TGTGCCAGCAGACGAGGACAGGGGGCCTACTATGGCTACACCTTC

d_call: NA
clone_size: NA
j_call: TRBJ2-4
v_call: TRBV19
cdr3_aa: CASSIGFGRVVNEQYF
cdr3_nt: TGTGCCAGTAGTATCGGGTTTGGCAGGGTGGTTAATGAGCAGTACTTC

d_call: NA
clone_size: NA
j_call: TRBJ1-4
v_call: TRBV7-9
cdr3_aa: CASRREATNEKLFF
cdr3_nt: TGTGCCAGCCGCCGAGAAGCAACTAATGAAAAACTGTTTTTT

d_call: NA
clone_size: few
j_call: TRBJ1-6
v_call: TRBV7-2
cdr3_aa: CASSLVLPPLHF
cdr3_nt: TGTGCCAGCAGCTTAGTGCTTCCACCCCTCCACTTT